These 2 T cell receptor beta chains share one sample of origin, sequenced in a study of blood T cell repertoires in COVID-19. Sequencing used immunoSEQ multiplex PCR; TCRdb keeps in-frame clones, though not all of them. The table includes about 350,000 clones, roughly nine tenths detected once. The sequencing input was peripheral blood. The receptors originated from a woman aged 60 to 75 with COVID-19, enrolled during active disease.

This chain connects TRBV5-4 to TRBJ1-1, with 11 nucleotides matching TRBD1. Germline V gene data show CDR1 as SGHNT and CDR2 as YYREEE (reference sequence). The CDR3 contains 14 residues. V lost 4 bases, J lost 3 bases, and 2 bases stayed unmatched. As DNA, the CDR3 is TGTGCCAGCAGCAGGGACAGGGGGGACACTGAAGCTTTCTTT. It specifies CASSRDRGDTEAFF.

This clone has just one count. CDR3 DNA: TGTGCCAGCAGCCTCGCGGACAGGACTAATGAAAAACTGTTTTTT. Its translation: CASSLADRTNEKLFF. The chain employs TRBV3-1 (or the pseudogene TRBV3-2) and TRBJ1-4; 7 nucleotides align to TRBD1. This CDR3 region has 15 residues. CDR1 and CDR2 (germline): LGHDT, YNNKEL (reference sequence). With V trimmed by 4 bases and J by 2 bases, 4 bases remained unmatched.